This entry features one TCR beta chain sequence. What it recognizes is unknown. 60 Vbeta and 13 Jbeta primers were used in PCR. Only in-frame clones appear in the TCRdb table, and some are missing; sequencing was by immunoSEQ multiplex PCR. The sample holds about 130,000 clones. The data derive from a study of cytomegalovirus exposure and HLA in healthy donors. Overall study context: Among about 179 million T cells, an earlier analysis found 117 million unique TCR beta sequences. Notes on the study in general: Analysis was carried out at a later point, and it linked a missense DCLRE1C variant to TCR beta V- and J-gene trimming. Owing to their indistinguishability, certain V segments, notably TRBV6-2 and TRBV6-3, were excluded.

This CDR3 has 18 residues. CDR1 is SGHDT, CDR2 YYEEEE, per germline. After removal of 5 bases from V and 0 bases from J, the junction contained 9 bases not matched to a gene. The TCR was taken from a man between 18 and 35 years old in good health and CMV-seronegative. The V and J genes are TRBV5-6 and TRBJ2-1; 12 bases line up with TRBD2. Sequencing was performed on PBMCs. CDR3 sequence (DNA): TGTGCCAGCAGGCCACTAGCGGGGGGCCGGATCTCCTACAATGAGCAGTTCTTC. It codes for CASRPLAGGRISYNEQFF.